This passage covers 18 T cell receptor beta chains from one sample sequenced in a study of a mutant IDH1 vaccine in newly diagnosed glioma. The time point denotes: week 35, safety follow-up. Each vaccine dose was 300 ug of mutant IDH1 20-mer peptide, with topical imiquimod. Some clones are missing from TCRdb's copy, which holds only in-frame ones; the method was immunoSEQ multiplex PCR. Of tens of thousands of clones listed, around 86% are singletons. No antigen has been assigned to these receptors. Sequenced here: PBMCs, sampled from a glioma patient whose treatment included an IDH1 peptide vaccine. Receptors originate from a man aged 30 to 45 with glioma.

The V call is TRBV7-7, the J call TRBJ2-5, with a tentative D call TRBD1 (6 bases). The ends were cut back, 5 bases at V and 5 bases at J, with 18 bases in the middle. Germline loops: CDR1 SSHAT, CDR2 FNYEAQ (reference sequence). This CDR3 contains 15 residues. CDR3 amino acids: CASSPTTGLGETQYF. The CDR3 DNA follows: TGTGCCAGCAGCCCAACGACAGGTCTCGGGGAGACCCAGTACTTC. The full variable domain, its missing parts supplied by reference TRBV7-7 and TRBJ2-5, is GAGVSQSPRYKVTKRGQDVTLRCDPISSHATLYWYQQALGQGPEFLTYFNYEAQPDKSGLPSDRFSAERPEGSISTLTIQRTEQRDSAMYRCASSPTTGLGETQYFGPGTRLLVL.

This rearrangement joins TRBV6-1 to TRBJ1-4; no clear D. Germline lookup yields CDR1 MNHNS and CDR2 SASEGT. The V end lost 1 base, the J end lost 7 bases, and 10 bases lay between the germline ends. CDR3 length: 14 residues. Here the CDR3 reads CASSEGQASEKLFF. CDR3 DNA sequence: TGTGCCAGCAGTGAAGGGCAGGCAAGTGAAAAACTGTTTTTT.

DNA for the CDR3: TGTGCCTGCCGCGAGGGACACCACGAGCAGTACTTC. Residues: CACREGHHEQYF. The rearrangement links TRBV30 to TRBJ2-7; possible D gene TRBD1, 6 bases. The CDR3 loop spans 12 amino acids. Trimming left V 6 bases short and J 5 bases short, with 14 bases between. CDR1 GTSNPN and CDR2 SVGIG come from the germline V gene (reference sequence).

V gene TRBV10-3 combines with J gene TRBJ1-3, with D unresolved. Germline CDR1 is ENHRY and CDR2 is SYGVKD. V was trimmed by 1 base and J by 0 bases, leaving 10 bases between them. The CDR3 covers 16 residues. CDR3 in DNA: TGTGCCATCAGTGAGTACGGCCCAAGCTCTGGAAACACCATATATTTT. It codes for CAISEYGPSSGNTIYF.

The chain carries TRBV7-8 and TRBJ2-1, with TRBD1 identical over 8 bases. CDR1 and CDR2 (germline): SGHVS, FQNEAQ. V dropped 2 bases and J dropped 5; count of bases not matched to a gene: 8. The CDR3 has 16 residues. The CDR3 loop reads CASSLSRDRLHNEQFF. In DNA form, the CDR3 reads TGTGCCAGCAGCTTAAGCCGGGACAGGCTCCACAATGAGCAGTTCTTC.

The chain employs TRBV30 and TRBJ2-6; the D gene is possibly TRBD2 (6 bases). V dropped 1 base and J dropped 2 bases, with 6 bases sitting between them. Germline assignment: CDR1 GTSNPN and CDR2 SVGIG (reference sequence). The CDR3 runs 14 residues. Here the CDR3 reads CAWSGGAGANVLTF. CDR3 DNA: TGTGCCTGGAGTGGGGGGGCTGGGGCCAACGTCCTGACTTTC.

The rearrangement joins TRBV30 to TRBJ2-7; 8 bases are a match to TRBD1. The CDR3 has 12 residues. The V gene's germline CDR1 is GTSNPN and CDR2 SVGIG (reference sequence). V dropped 8 bases and J dropped 4; count of bases not matched to a gene: 7. CDR3 in DNA: TGTGCCGGCGGACAGGGTTCTTACGAGCAGTACTTC. Amino acid sequence: CAGGQGSYEQYF.

J is TRBJ2-3 and V is TRBV29-1; possibly TRBD2 for D (6 bases). The V gene lost 0 bases and the J gene lost 4 bases, with 23 bases spanning the gap. This CDR3 comprises 18 residues. Germline V gene sequence: CDR1 SQVTM, CDR2 ANQGSEA. The DNA of the CDR3 is TGCAGCGTTGAAGATTATCCAGGAGGGGAAGGGATAGCAGATACGCAGTATTTT. Protein sequence: CSVEDYPGGEGIADTQYF.

This chain uses TRBV10-1 with TRBJ1-3; D is possibly TRBD1 (5 bases). This CDR3 is built from 16 residues. V lost 5 bases and J lost 0, with 14 bases in between. Germline V gene sequence: CDR1 WNHNN, CDR2 SYGVQD (reference sequence). Written as DNA, the CDR3 is TGCGCCAGCAGTCCCGGGGGAACTATCTCTGGAAACACCATATATTTT. Its translation: CASSPGGTISGNTIYF.

The chain carries TRBV2 and TRBJ2-3; perhaps TRBD2 as D (5 bases). CDR3 length: 15 residues. V shed 8 bases and J shed 0 bases, with 15 bases lying between them. Germline V CDR1 and CDR2: SNHLY, FYNNEI. The CDR3 loop reads CASLGLAYSTDTQYF. CDR3 bases: TGTGCCAGCCTTGGACTGGCTTATAGCACAGATACGCAGTATTTT. The entire variable domain, with the rest obtained from reference TRBV2 and TRBJ2-3, is as follows: EPEVTQTPSHQVTQMGQEVILRCVPISNHLYFYWYRQILGQKVEFLVSFYNNEISEKSEIFDDQFSVERPDGSNFTLKIRSTKLEDSAMYFCASLGLAYSTDTQYFGPGTRLTVL.

The V and J genes are TRBV28 and TRBJ2-7; 9 positions match TRBD2. This CDR3 has 17 residues. The J segment lost 5 bases and the V segment lost 6 bases, leaving 17 bases of the junction unmatched. Germline V gene data show CDR1 as MDHEN and CDR2 as SYDVKM. CDR3 DNA sequence: TGTGCCAGCAGGCCTTGGGAAGCGGGAGGCAAAAGGCACGAGCAGTACTTC. Translated: CASRPWEAGGKRHEQYF.

The V gene is TRBV10-1, the J gene TRBJ2-4, with TRBD1 identical over 7 bases. V shed 0 bases and J 8 bases; nucleotides not matched to a gene: 7. The CDR3 totals 15 residues. In germline, CDR1 is WNHNN, CDR2 SYGVQD (reference sequence). CDR3 loop: CASSESVAGGDIQYF. The CDR3 coding sequence is TGCGCCAGCAGTGAGTCCGTGGCAGGGGGAGACATTCAGTACTTC.

The chain couples TRBV19 to TRBJ2-7; D remains unclear. The CDR3 spans 14 residues. Germline CDR1 LNHDA, CDR2 SQIVND (reference sequence). V was clipped by 4 bases and J by 1 base, with 11 bases between them. The CDR3: CASSTQLPSYEQYF. CDR3 bases: TGTGCCAGTAGTACCCAGCTCCCGTCCTACGAGCAGTACTTC.

This CDR3 reads CASKSAVYNEQFF. The CDR3 nucleotides read TGTGCCAGCAAATCGGCAGTATACAATGAGCAGTTCTTC. This chain links TRBV2 with TRBJ2-1; D gene unclear. CDR3 length: 13 residues. V was clipped by 7 bases and J by 4 bases, with 11 bases between them. Germline CDR1 is SNHLY and CDR2 is FYNNEI.

The chain joins TRBV7-9 to TRBJ2-7; tentatively, D is TRBD1 or TRBD2 (5 bases each). The CDR3 length is 15 residues. Looked up from germline, CDR1 is SEHNR and CDR2 is FQNEAQ (reference sequence). Trimming left V 0 bases short and J 3 bases short, with 12 bases between. The CDR3, as DNA: TGTGCCAGCAGCTTAGCATCCGGGACCCACTACGAGCAGTACTTC. Its translation: CASSLASGTHYEQYF.

The chain recombines TRBV19 with TRBJ2-4; 7 nucleotides line up with TRBD1. The CDR3 contains 13 residues. The V segment lost 5 bases and the J segment 9 bases; nucleotides outside the gene matches: 7. The germline CDR1 and CDR2 sequences are LNHDA and SQIVND (reference sequence). CDR3 protein: CASSLTGLTIQYF. The CDR3 DNA follows: TGTGCCAGTAGTTTGACAGGGTTGACCATTCAGTACTTC.

This chain connects TRBV7-2 to TRBJ2-3; D call uncertain. V shed 3 bases and J shed 5 bases, with 15 bases lying between them. CDR1 and CDR2 from the germline V gene are SGHTA and FQGNSA. The CDR3 covers 15 residues. CDR3 DNA sequence: TGTGCCAGCAGCTTTTCGGTTCTTCACCTAGATACGCAGTATTTT. Its protein is CASSFSVLHLDTQYF.

The chain couples TRBV5-1 to TRBJ1-1; 7 bases align to TRBD1. V lost 2 bases and J lost 1; bases outside the gene matches: 5. From germline, CDR1 is SGHRS and CDR2 YFSETQ. The CDR3 has 15 amino acids. This CDR3 reads CASSLEGAGNTEAFF. DNA for the CDR3: TGCGCCAGCAGCTTAGAGGGGGCAGGGAACACTGAAGCTTTCTTT. The full variable domain, in which reference TRBV5-1 and TRBJ1-1 provide the parts outside the CDR3, is KAGVTQTPRYLIKTRGQQVTLSCSPISGHRSVSWYQQTPGQGLQFLFEYFSETQRNKGNFPGRFSGRQFSNSRSEMNVSTLELGDSALYLCASSLEGAGNTEAFFGQGTRLTVV.